This T cell receptor (beta chain) was captured by sequencing in a study of T cell responses to AZD1222 COVID-19 vaccine. Study-level findings and limits: Among spike-specific TCRs, nearly half reportedly target unmutated variant regions. Across the whole spike, CD4 TCRs peaked at regions 160-218 and 743-854. Increased Spike-specific TCR breadth and depth were observed after two AZD1222 doses.

As regards this clone: Its antigen is currently unknown.

The germline V gene encodes CDR1 SNHLY and CDR2 FYNNEI. This CDR3 region has 15 residues. The germline V and J ends were trimmed by 3 bases and 0 bases, with 11 bases remaining between them. Sequencing used immunoSEQ multiplex PCR; TCRdb keeps in-frame clones, though not all of them. The data hold about 150,000 clones, with roughly 90% observed a single time. V usage is TRBV2 and J usage is TRBJ1-1; tentatively, D is TRBD1 (5 bases). The source material was peripheral blood, sampled on day 0 of AZD1222 vaccination. The TCR was taken from an adult in good health. The CDR3 protein is CASSDWGTMNTEAFF. CDR3 coding DNA: TGTGCCAGCAGTGACTGGGGCACGATGAACACTGAAGCTTTCTTT.